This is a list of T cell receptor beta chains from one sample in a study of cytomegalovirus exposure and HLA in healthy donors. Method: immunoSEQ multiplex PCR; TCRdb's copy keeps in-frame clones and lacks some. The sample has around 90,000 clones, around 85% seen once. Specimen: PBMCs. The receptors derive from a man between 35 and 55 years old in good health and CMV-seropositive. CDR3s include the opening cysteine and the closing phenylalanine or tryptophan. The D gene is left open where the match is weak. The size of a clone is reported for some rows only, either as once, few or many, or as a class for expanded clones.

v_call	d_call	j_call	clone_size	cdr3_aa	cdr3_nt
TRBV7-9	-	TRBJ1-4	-	CASSFERNEKLFF	TGTGCCAGCAGCTTCGAACGGAATGAAAAACTGTTTTTT
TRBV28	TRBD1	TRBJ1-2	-	CASGLYRGRKGGYTF	TGTGCCAGCGGGCTATACAGGGGGCGCAAGGGTGGCTACACCTTC
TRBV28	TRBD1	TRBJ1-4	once	CASSPWTGENEKLFF	TGTGCCAGCAGTCCCTGGACAGGGGAAAATGAAAAACTGTTTTTT
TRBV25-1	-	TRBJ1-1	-	CASSVLGGEAFF	TGTGCCAGCAGTGTATTAGGGGGAGAAGCTTTCTTT
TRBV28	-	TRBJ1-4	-	CASTTYTSGDEKLFF	TGTGCCAGCACCACTTATACGTCGGGGGATGAAAAACTGTTTTTT
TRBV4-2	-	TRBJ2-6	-	CASSQEAAGANVLTF	TGTGCCAGCAGCCAAGAGGCGGCTGGGGCCAACGTCCTGACTTTC
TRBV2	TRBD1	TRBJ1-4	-	CASTETGKGQEKLFF	TGTGCCAGCACTGAGACAGGGAAGGGACAGGAAAAACTGTTTTTT
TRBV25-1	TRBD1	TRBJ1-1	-	CASKGTAHTEAFF	TGTGCCAGCAAAGGGACAGCACACACTGAAGCTTTCTTT
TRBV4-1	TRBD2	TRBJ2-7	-	CASSPAGAPYEQYF	TGCGCCAGCAGCCCAGCGGGGGCCCCCTACGAGCAGTACTTC
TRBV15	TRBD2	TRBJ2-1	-	CATSRSGLAGLGYNEQFF	TGTGCCACCAGCAGATCTGGACTAGCGGGACTCGGGTACAATGAGCAGTTCTTC
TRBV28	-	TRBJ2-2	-	CASSLWIQAAGELFF	TGTGCCAGCAGTTTATGGATACAGGCTGCCGGGGAGCTGTTTTTT
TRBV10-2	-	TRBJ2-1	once	CASSESLAIYNEQFF	TGCGCCAGCAGTGAGTCCCTAGCGATCTACAATGAGCAGTTCTTC
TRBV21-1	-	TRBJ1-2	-	CASSKVHRSGYTF	TGTGCCAGCAGCAAAGTCCACAGGTCGGGCTACACCTTC
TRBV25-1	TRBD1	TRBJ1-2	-	CASSRQGNYGYTF	TGTGCCAGCAGCAGACAGGGAAACTATGGCTACACCTTC
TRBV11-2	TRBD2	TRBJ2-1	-	CASSLDGTSGRKNEQFF	TGTGCCAGCAGCTTAGATGGGACTAGCGGGAGGAAGAATGAGCAGTTCTTC
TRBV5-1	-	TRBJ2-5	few	CASSLGRTASSKETQYF	TGCGCCAGCAGCTTGGGTCGGACAGCCTCTTCCAAAGAGACCCAGTACTTC
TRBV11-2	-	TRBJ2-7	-	CASSFIYEQYF	TGTGCCAGCAGCTTCATCTACGAGCAGTACTTC
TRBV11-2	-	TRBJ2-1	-	CASSLVGGSDNEQFF	TGTGCCAGCAGCTTAGTTGGGGGCTCGGACAATGAGCAGTTCTTC
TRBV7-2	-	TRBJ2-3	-	CASSSSTDTQYF	TGTGCCAGCAGCTCTAGCACAGATACGCAGTATTTT
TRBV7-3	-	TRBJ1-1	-	CASSLNPIVNTEAFF	TGTGCCAGCAGCTTAAACCCAATAGTGAACACTGAAGCTTTCTTT
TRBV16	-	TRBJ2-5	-	CASSQVLGLPGTSQETQYF	TGTGCCAGCAGCCAGGTGTTAGGACTTCCGGGCACTAGTCAAGAGACCCAGTACTTC
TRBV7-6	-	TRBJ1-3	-	CASSPYPVNSGNTIYF	TGTGCCAGCAGCCCCTACCCCGTGAACTCTGGAAACACCATATATTTT
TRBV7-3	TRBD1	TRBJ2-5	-	CASSLVLGGPETQYF	TGTGCCAGCAGCTTAGTTTTAGGGGGCCCAGAGACCCAGTACTTC
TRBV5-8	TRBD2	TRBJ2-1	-	CASSPGLAGGPLDEQFF	TGTGCCAGCAGCCCCGGACTAGCGGGAGGGCCTTTGGATGAGCAGTTCTTC
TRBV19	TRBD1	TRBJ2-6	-	CASSIDRGDRVNSGANVLTF	TGTGCCAGTAGTATAGATCGTGGGGACAGGGTAAATTCAGGGGCCAACGTCCTGACTTTC
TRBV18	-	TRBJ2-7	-	CASSPRRDSYEQYF	TGTGCCAGCTCACCACGCCGGGATTCCTACGAGCAGTACTTC
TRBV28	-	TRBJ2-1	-	CASSSQVRKQFF	TGTGCCAGCAGTTCACAGGTCAGGAAGCAGTTCTTC
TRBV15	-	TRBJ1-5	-	CATSGTRTATNQPQHF	TGTGCCACCAGCGGTACGCGAACTGCTACCAATCAGCCCCAGCATTTT
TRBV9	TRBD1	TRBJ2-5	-	CASSRDRQETQYF	TGTGCCAGCAGCCGGGACAGACAAGAGACCCAGTACTTC
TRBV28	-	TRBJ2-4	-	CASSGSSKNIQYF	TGTGCCAGCAGTGGGAGTTCCAAAAACATTCAGTACTTC
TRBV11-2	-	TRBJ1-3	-	CASSAEGISGNTIYF	TGTGCCAGCAGCGCTGAGGGAATCTCTGGAAACACCATATATTTT
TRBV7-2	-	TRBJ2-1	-	CASSRDWSSYNEQFF	TGTGCCAGCAGCCGAGACTGGAGCTCCTACAATGAGCAGTTCTTC
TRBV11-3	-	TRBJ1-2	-	CASSLGDTTRANYGYTF	TGTGCCAGCAGCTTGGGGGACACGACTCGTGCTAACTATGGCTACACCTTC
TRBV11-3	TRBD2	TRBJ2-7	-	CASSRPGLAFEQYF	TGTGCCAGCAGCCGCCCGGGACTAGCGTTTGAGCAGTACTTC
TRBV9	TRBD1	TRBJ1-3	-	CASSVGGQGAGSGNTIYF	TGTGCCAGCAGCGTAGGAGGACAGGGGGCCGGCTCTGGAAACACCATATATTTT
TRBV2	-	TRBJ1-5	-	CASSAQNQPQHF	TGTGCCAGCAGTGCTCAGAATCAGCCCCAGCATTTT
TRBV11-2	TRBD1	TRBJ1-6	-	CASSLLSGQVLSPLHF	TGTGCCAGCAGCTTATTGTCGGGACAGGTCCTTTCACCCCTCCACTTT
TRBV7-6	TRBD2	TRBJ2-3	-	CASSNSGKSTDTQYF	TGTGCCAGCAGCAATAGCGGGAAAAGCACAGATACGCAGTATTTT
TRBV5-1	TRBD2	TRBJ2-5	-	CASSLAGGVGRETQYF	TGCGCCAGCAGCCTCGCGGGAGGGGTTGGTAGAGAGACCCAGTACTTC
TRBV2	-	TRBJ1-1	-	CASTLGREAFF	TGTGCCAGCACCCTGGGCAGGGAAGCTTTCTTT
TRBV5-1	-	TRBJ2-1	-	CASSPQAALNEQFF	TGCGCCAGCAGCCCGCAAGCGGCGCTCAATGAGCAGTTCTTC
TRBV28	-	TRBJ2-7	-	CASSQAPYEQYF	TGTGCCAGCAGTCAAGCCCCCTACGAGCAGTACTTC
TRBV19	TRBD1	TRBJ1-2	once	CASSPGTGDNYGYTF	TGTGCCAGTAGCCCCGGGACAGGGGATAACTATGGCTACACCTTC
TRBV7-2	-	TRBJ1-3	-	CASSLARGATGNTIYF	TGTGCCAGCAGCTTAGCGCGGGGCGCGACTGGAAACACCATATATTTT
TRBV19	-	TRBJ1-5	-	CASSMPRRQRNQPQHF	TGTGCCAGTAGTATGCCTCGGAGACAGCGCAATCAGCCCCAGCATTTT
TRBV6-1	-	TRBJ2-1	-	CASSAVLGGEQFF	TGTGCCAGCAGTGCGGTCCTAGGAGGTGAGCAGTTCTTC
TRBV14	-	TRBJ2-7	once	CASSQGGVEQYF	TGTGCCAGCAGCCAAGGAGGTGTGGAGCAGTACTTC
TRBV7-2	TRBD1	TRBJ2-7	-	CASSRTGYSYEQYF	TGTGCCAGCAGCCGGACAGGGTACTCCTACGAGCAGTACTTC
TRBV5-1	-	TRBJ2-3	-	CASSPEGRNTDTQYF	TGCGCCAGCAGCCCGGAGGGGCGGAACACAGATACGCAGTATTTT
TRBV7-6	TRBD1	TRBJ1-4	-	CASSSTWPGQPDEKLFF	TGTGCCAGCAGCTCGACTTGGCCGGGACAGCCAGATGAAAAACTGTTTTTT
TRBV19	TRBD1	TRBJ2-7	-	CASSSGQGRSYEQYF	TGTGCCAGTAGTTCGGGACAGGGGCGATCCTACGAGCAGTACTTC
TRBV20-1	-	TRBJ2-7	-	CSGGGPNEQYF	TGCAGTGGGGGGGGGCCCAACGAGCAGTACTTC
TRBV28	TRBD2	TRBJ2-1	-	CASSFPAGVREQFF	TGTGCCAGCAGTTTCCCAGCGGGAGTTAGAGAGCAGTTCTTC
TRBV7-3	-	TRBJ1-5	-	CASSLTENQPQHF	TGTGCCAGCAGCCTGACAGAAAATCAGCCCCAGCATTTT
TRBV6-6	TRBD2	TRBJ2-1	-	CASSLIAGVIYNEQFF	TGTGCCAGCAGTTTAATAGCGGGAGTTATCTACAATGAGCAGTTCTTC
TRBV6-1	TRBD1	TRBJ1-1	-	CASRDRLTEAFF	TGTGCCAGTCGGGACAGGTTGACTGAAGCTTTCTTT
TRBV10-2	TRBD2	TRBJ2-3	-	CASRDKTSGRYGTDTQYF	TGCGCCAGCAGGGACAAGACTAGCGGGAGATACGGCACAGATACGCAGTATTTT
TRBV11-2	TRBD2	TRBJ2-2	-	CASSLVGSGSRELFF	TGTGCCAGCAGCTTAGTTGGTAGCGGGAGCAGGGAGCTGTTTTTT
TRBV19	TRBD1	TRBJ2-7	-	CASSTPGTDEQYF	TGTGCCAGTAGTACCCCCGGGACAGACGAGCAGTACTTC
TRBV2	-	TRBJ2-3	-	CASRVDYTDTQYF	TGTGCCAGCAGGGTGGACTACACAGATACGCAGTATTTT